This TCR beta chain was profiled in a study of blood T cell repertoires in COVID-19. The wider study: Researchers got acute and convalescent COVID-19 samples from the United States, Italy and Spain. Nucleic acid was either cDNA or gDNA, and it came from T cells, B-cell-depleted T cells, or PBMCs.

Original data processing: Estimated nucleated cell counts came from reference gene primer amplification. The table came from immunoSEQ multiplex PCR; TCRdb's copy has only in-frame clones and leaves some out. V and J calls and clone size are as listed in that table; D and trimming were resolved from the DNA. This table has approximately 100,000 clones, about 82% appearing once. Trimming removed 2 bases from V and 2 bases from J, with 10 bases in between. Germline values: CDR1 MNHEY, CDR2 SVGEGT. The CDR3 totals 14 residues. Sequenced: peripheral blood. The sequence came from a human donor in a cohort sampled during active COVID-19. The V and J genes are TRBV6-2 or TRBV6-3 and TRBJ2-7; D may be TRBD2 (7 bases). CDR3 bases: TGTGCCAGCAGTTACACGGGGGGCACCTACGAGCAGTACTTC. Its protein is CASSYTGGTYEQYF.